The sequence of this TCR beta chain was determined in a study of human T cells and chemical hapten exposure. In the study overall: Patch tests delivered 0.01% DPC to the upper back and were evaluated at 6 days.

The CDR3 consists of 13 residues. The V gene lost 0 bases and the J gene lost 3 bases, with 5 bases spanning the gap. Per germline, CDR1 LGHNA and CDR2 YNFKEQ. Whole-study results and caveats: Patch test score was positively correlated with the counts of PT1 expanded TCRs.

Time point denoted: patch test 2, 6 weeks after DPC sensitization. Treatment of the sample: therapeutic diphenylcyclopropenone sensitization with weekly scalp DPC. Researchers extracted total RNA from unfractionated whole blood. This clonotype has a count of ten or more. Its specificity is unknown. The library labeled individual cDNA molecules by adding unique molecular identifiers to them. TCRdb ran MiXCR on the RACE reads and lists one entry per CDR3 protein. The profile shows just over 40,000 distinct CDR3 sequences, around 3% of them singletons. The sequenced sample was whole blood, obtained in connection with sensitization to the hapten diphenylcyclopropenone (DPC). The TCR comes from a man aged 35 to 55 with alopecia areata. Some clones in this sample may be carry-over from other donors' samples. V is TRBV4-2 and J is TRBJ1-1; D is uncertain. CDR3 in amino acids: CASSQDRDTEAFF. CDR3 sequence (DNA): TGTGCCAGCAGCCAAGATCGGGACACTGAAGCTTTCTTT.